The next 15 T cell receptor beta chains were all read from a single sample in a study of cytotoxic CD8 clonotypes in ibrutinib-treated CLL. Data came from immunoSEQ multiplex PCR; TCRdb stores just in-frame clones and leaves some out. Of over 45,000 clones detected, 54% appear once; the ten largest clones hold 24%. The sequencing used PBMCs, collected at disease progression, from a patient treated with ibrutinib. The receptors shown here come from a human donor with chronic lymphocytic leukemia.

This chain links TRBV10-3 with TRBJ2-7; 9 bases map to TRBD2. Trimming cost V 2 bases and J 2 bases; bases outside gene matches: 1. This CDR3 contains 14 residues. Looked up from germline, CDR1 is ENHRY and CDR2 is SYGVKD. CDR3 DNA sequence: TGTGCCATCAGTGAGGGCGGGAGGGCCTACGAGCAGTACTTC. Amino acid sequence: CAISEGGRAYEQYF.

V gene TRBV30 combines with J gene TRBJ2-5; 7 positions match TRBD2. Trimming at V came to 3 bases and at J to 5 bases, leaving 12 bases not matched to a gene. The length of the CDR3 is 15 residues. The germline CDR1 and CDR2 sequences are GTSNPN and SVGIG (reference sequence). CDR3 sequence reads: CAWRTSGAPFETQYF. Here the CDR3 DNA reads TGTGCCTGGAGGACGAGCGGGGCCCCCTTTGAGACCCAGTACTTC.

This clone was detected many times. The genes are TRBV4-2 and TRBJ2-5; TRBD2 matches 11 bases. CDR1 is LGHNA and CDR2 is YNFKEQ in the germline V gene. With 4 bases clipped from V and 2 bases from J, the junction kept 6 bases outside the gene matches. The CDR3 covers 16 residues. This CDR3 is CASSPGLAGGQETQYF. CDR3 nucleotides: TGTGCCAGCAGCCCGGGATTAGCGGGGGGGCAAGAGACCCAGTACTTC.

This chain uses TRBV5-4 with TRBJ2-7; D is undetermined. This CDR3 comprises 14 residues. The germline V gene has CDR1 SGHNT and CDR2 YYREEE (reference sequence). Trimming took off 1 base at V and 1 base at J, with 9 bases between the two ends. CDR3 sequence (DNA): TGTGCCAGCAGCTTGCTTGACTTTTCCTACGAGCAGTACTTC. Residues: CASSLLDFSYEQYF. The full variable domain, in which reference TRBV5-4 and TRBJ2-7 provide the parts outside the CDR3, is ETGVTQSPTHLIKTRGQQVTLRCSSQSGHNTVSWYQQALGQGPQFIFQYYREEENGRGNFPPRFSGLQFPNYSSELNVNALELDDSALYLCASSLLDFSYEQYFGPGTRLTVT.

CDR3 sequence (DNA): TGTGCCAGCAGCATGGTGCGGGCCTACGAGCAGTACTTC. It encodes CASSMVRAYEQYF. This chain connects TRBV2 to TRBJ2-7; tentative D call: TRBD2 (5 bases). The ends were cut back, 6 bases at V and 2 bases at J, with 11 bases in the middle. The CDR3 is made up of 13 amino acids. Germline CDR1 SNHLY, CDR2 FYNNEI. Looking up the rest from reference TRBV2 and TRBJ2-7 gives the full variable domain: EPEVTQTPSHQVTQMGQEVILRCVPISNHLYFYWYRQILGQKVEFLVSFYNNEISEKSEIFDDQFSVERPDGSNFTLKIRSTKLEDSAMYFCASSMVRAYEQYFGPGTRLTVT.

V usage is TRBV25-1 and J usage is TRBJ1-2; D unclear. The CDR3 has 15 residues. Deletions cut 1 base from V and 2 bases from J, with 11 bases between. Germline V CDR1 and CDR2: MGHDK, SYGVNS. The CDR3 loop is CASSESGRKNYGYTF. The CDR3 coding sequence is TGTGCCAGCAGTGAATCCGGCAGGAAGAACTATGGCTACACCTTC.

The J gene is TRBJ2-3, the V gene TRBV6-5; 10 nucleotides align to TRBD2. This CDR3 comprises 15 residues. The germline CDR1 and CDR2 sequences are MNHEY and SVGAGI. V lost 4 bases and J lost 2; bases outside the gene matches: 3. CDR3 in amino acids: CASSWLAGDTDTQYF. The CDR3 DNA is TGTGCCAGCAGTTGGCTAGCGGGAGACACAGATACGCAGTATTTT.

The gene calls are TRBV25-1 and TRBJ1-4; tentative D call: TRBD1 (5 bases). CDR1 is MGHDK, CDR2 SYGVNS, per germline. This CDR3 has 13 amino acids. The ends were cut back, 6 bases at V and 8 bases at J, with 13 bases in the middle. In DNA, the CDR3 is TGTGCCAGCAGGCCAAGGGGAGAGGAAAAACTGTTTTTT. It is translated as CASRPRGEEKLFF.

The table lists this clone with many counts. Other DNA sequences in the same sample also yield this CDR3. The chain is built from TRBV5-8 and TRBJ1-4; 7 nucleotides match TRBD1. The CDR3 runs to 16 residues. The germline V gene encodes CDR1 SGHTS and CDR2 YDEGEE. Germline trimming cut 4 bases from V and 0 bases from J; bases unmatched to any gene: 6. In nucleotides, the CDR3 is TGTGCCAGCAGCCGTGGACAGGCGGCAACTAATGAAAAACTGTTTTTT. Translation: CASSRGQAATNEKLFF.

The chain is built from TRBV20-1 and TRBJ2-7; the D gene is possibly TRBD2 (6 bases). The CDR3 has 11 amino acids. V shed 5 bases and J shed 5 bases, with 10 bases lying between them. CDR1 is DFQATT, CDR2 SNEGSKA, per germline (reference sequence). CDR3 nucleotide sequence: TGCAGTGCTCTTCGCGGGGACGAGCAGTACTTC. This codes for CSALRGDEQYF.

The V and J genes are TRBV12-5 and TRBJ2-1; D not certain. The CDR3 covers 14 residues. The germline V gene encodes CDR1 LGHNT and CDR2 FRNRAP. Trimming stripped 4 bases from V and 8 bases from J, with 15 bases between. The CDR3 loop reads CASGWPPSSDEQFF. The CDR3 nucleotides read TGTGCTAGTGGTTGGCCCCCTAGTTCCGATGAGCAGTTCTTC.

This chain links TRBV7-9 with TRBJ1-3; possible D gene TRBD1, 6 bases. The V end was cut by 3 bases, the J end by 4 bases, with 13 bases between. The CDR3 loop spans 15 amino acids. Germline assignment: CDR1 SEHNR and CDR2 FQNEAQ (reference sequence). The DNA of the CDR3 is TGTGCCAGCAGCTTCGGGGGCAGGCTAGGAAACACCATATATTTT. This gives the protein CASSFGGRLGNTIYF.

The gene calls are TRBV6-1 and TRBJ2-7; 8 nucleotides agree with TRBD1. This CDR3 is 11 amino acids long. CDR1 and CDR2 (germline): MNHNS, SASEGT. V lost 5 bases, J lost 7 bases, and 1 base stayed unmatched. The CDR3 loop reads CASSRQGEQYF. CDR3 nucleotide sequence: TGTGCCAGCAGTCGACAGGGGGAGCAGTACTTC.

This chain links TRBV7-3 with TRBJ1-1; maybe TRBD1 (6 bases). V was clipped by 2 bases and J by 5 bases, with 12 bases between them. CDR3 length equals 14 residues. The germline V gene has CDR1 SGHTA and CDR2 FQGTGA. The CDR3 nucleotides are TGTGCCAGCAGCTTATCAGGGGTAGAAACTGAAGCTTTCTTT. Translated: CASSLSGVETEAFF. Supplemented by reference TRBV7-3 and TRBJ1-1, the full variable domain reads GAGVSQTPSNKVTEKGKYVELRCDPISGHTALYWYRQSLGQGPEFLIYFQGTGAADDSGLPNDRFFAVRPEGSVSTLKIQRTERGDSAVYLCASSLSGVETEAFFGQGTRLTVV.

CDR3 bases: TGTGCCAGCAGTTTACCCGGGACAGCTCAAAAACTGTTTTTT. Encoded protein: CASSLPGTAQKLFF. V and J are TRBV28 and TRBJ1-4; the match to TRBD1 covers 7 bases. Germline loops: CDR1 MDHEN, CDR2 SYDVKM. There are 14 residues in the CDR3. V shed 2 bases and J 9 bases; nucleotides not matched to a gene: 6.